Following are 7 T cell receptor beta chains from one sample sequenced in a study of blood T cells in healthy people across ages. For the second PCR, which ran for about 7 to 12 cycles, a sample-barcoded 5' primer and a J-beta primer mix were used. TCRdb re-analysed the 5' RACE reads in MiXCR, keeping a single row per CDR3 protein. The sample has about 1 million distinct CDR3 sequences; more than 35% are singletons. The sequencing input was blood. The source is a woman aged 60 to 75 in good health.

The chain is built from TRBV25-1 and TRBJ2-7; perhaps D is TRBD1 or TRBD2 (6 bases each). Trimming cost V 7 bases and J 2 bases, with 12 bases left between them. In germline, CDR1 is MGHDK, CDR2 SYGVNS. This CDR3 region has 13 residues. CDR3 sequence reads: CASTGGGTYEQYF. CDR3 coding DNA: TGTGCCAGCACCGGGGGCGGAACCTACGAGCAGTACTTC.

The CDR3 nucleotides are TGTGCCACCAGCAGCGACCTAGCAGACTTCTACAATGAGCAGTTCTTC. This translates into CATSSDLADFYNEQFF. The chain has TRBV15 and TRBJ2-1, with D tentatively TRBD2 (5 bases). Germline CDR1 LNHNV, CDR2 YYDKDF (reference sequence). The V and J ends lost 3 bases and 3 bases respectively, with 15 bases between them. The CDR3 extends over 16 amino acids. Complete variable domain (other parts from reference TRBV15 and TRBJ2-1): DAMVIQNPRYQVTQFGKPVTLSCSQTLNHNVMYWYQQKSSQAPKLLFHYYDKDFNNEADTPDNFQSRRPNTSFCFLDIRSPGLGDTAMYLCATSSDLADFYNEQFFGPGTRLTVL.

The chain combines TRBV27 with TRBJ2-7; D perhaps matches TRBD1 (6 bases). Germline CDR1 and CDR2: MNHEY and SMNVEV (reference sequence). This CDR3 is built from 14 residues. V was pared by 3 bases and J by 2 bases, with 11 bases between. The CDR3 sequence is CASSFGGVAYEQYF. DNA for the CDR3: TGTGCCAGCAGTTTTGGGGGCGTCGCCTACGAGCAGTACTTC.

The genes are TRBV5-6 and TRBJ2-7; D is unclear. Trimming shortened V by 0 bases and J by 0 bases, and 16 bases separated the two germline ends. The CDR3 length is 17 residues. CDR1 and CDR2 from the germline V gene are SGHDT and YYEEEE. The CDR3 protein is CASSLAGLPTLSYEQYF. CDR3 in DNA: TGTGCCAGCAGCTTGGCCGGTTTGCCTACCCTCTCCTACGAGCAGTACTTC. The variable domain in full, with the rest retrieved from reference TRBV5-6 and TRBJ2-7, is DAGVTQSPTHLIKTRGQQVTLRCSPKSGHDTVSWYQQALGQGPQFIFQYYEEEERQRGNFPDRFSGHQFPNYSSELNVNALLLGDSALYLCASSLAGLPTLSYEQYFGPGTRLTVT.

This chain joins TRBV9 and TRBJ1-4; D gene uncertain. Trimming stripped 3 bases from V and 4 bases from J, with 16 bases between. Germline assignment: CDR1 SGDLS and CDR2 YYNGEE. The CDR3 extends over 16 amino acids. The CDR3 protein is CASSDGLGSLNEKLFF. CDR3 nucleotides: TGTGCCAGCAGCGATGGACTTGGATCCCTTAATGAAAAACTGTTTTTT.

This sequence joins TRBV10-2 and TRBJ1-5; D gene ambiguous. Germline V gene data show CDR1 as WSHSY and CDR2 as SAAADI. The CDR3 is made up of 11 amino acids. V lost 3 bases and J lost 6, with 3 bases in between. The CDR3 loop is CASSDGQPQHF. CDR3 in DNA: TGCGCCAGCAGTGACGGTCAGCCCCAGCATTTT.

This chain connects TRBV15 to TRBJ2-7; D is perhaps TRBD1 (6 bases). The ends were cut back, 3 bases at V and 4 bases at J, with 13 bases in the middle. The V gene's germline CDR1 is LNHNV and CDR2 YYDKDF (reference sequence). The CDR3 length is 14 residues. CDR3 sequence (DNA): TGTGCCACCAGCAGGGCAGGGGCAGTTTACGAGCAGTACTTC. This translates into CATSRAGAVYEQYF.